This is a list of T cell receptor beta chains from one sample in a study of post-analysis software for immune sequencing data. TCRdb processed the PCR reads anew with MiXCR; each CDR3 protein has one entry. The sample has approximately 360,000 distinct CDR3 sequences; roughly 38% are singletons. The source material was blood. These receptors all stem from a girl between 5 and 17 years old with multiple sclerosis. CDR3s include the opening cysteine and the closing phenylalanine or tryptophan. D genes are given only for firm matches. Clone size appears in some rows only: once, few, many, or a class for an expanded clone.

V: TRBV6-6; J: TRBJ1-1; size: .; D: .; DNA: TGTGCCAGCAGTTATTACGGAGGGGCTGAAGCTTTCTTT; CDR3: CASSYYGGAEAFF
V: TRBV5-1; J: TRBJ1-2; size: .; D: TRBD1; DNA: TGCGCCAGCAGCTCACAGACAGGGTCGGGCTACACCTTC; CDR3: CASSSQTGSGYTF
V: TRBV12-3/TRBV12-4; J: TRBJ2-3; size: few; D: TRBD1; DNA: TGTGCCAGCAGCGGACAGGGAAGGAATACGCAGTATTTT; CDR3: CASSGQGRNTQYF
V: TRBV7-8; J: TRBJ1-2; size: .; D: .; DNA: TGTGCCAGCAGCCCCGGGAGGGCCGCTAACTATGGCTACACCTTC; CDR3: CASSPGRAANYGYTF
V: TRBV6-5; J: TRBJ1-5; size: .; D: .; DNA: TGTGCCAGCAGGCGGACAGCGACAAGCAATCAGCCCCAGCATTTT; CDR3: CASRRTATSNQPQHF
V: TRBV29-1; J: TRBJ2-5; size: .; D: .; DNA: TGCAGCGCTAATGGGGTTCCGGGGGCGCCCCGGGAGACCCAGTACTTC; CDR3: CSANGVPGAPRETQYF
V: TRBV12-3/TRBV12-4; J: TRBJ1-5; size: many; D: TRBD1; DNA: TGTGCCAGCAGTTTGACAGGGTATCAGCCCCAGCATTTT; CDR3: CASSLTGYQPQHF
V: TRBV7-2; J: TRBJ2-7; size: few; D: TRBD1; DNA: TGTGCCAGCAGCTGGGGACAGCCCTACGAGCAGTACTTC; CDR3: CASSWGQPYEQYF
V: TRBV20-1; J: TRBJ2-7; size: .; D: .; DNA: TGCAGTGCTAGAGATAACAGGGAAAGGAGAAACCTCTACGAGCAGTACTTC; CDR3: CSARDNRERRNLYEQYF
V: TRBV12-3/TRBV12-4; J: TRBJ1-2; size: .; D: TRBD1; DNA: TGTGCCAGCAGCCAATTCCGGGACAGCTATGGCTACACCTTC; CDR3: CASSQFRDSYGYTF
V: TRBV5-6; J: TRBJ2-7; size: .; D: .; DNA: TGTGCCAGCAGCTTGGCCGGGACGGGGGAGTCCTACGAGCAGTACTTC; CDR3: CASSLAGTGESYEQYF
V: TRBV2; J: TRBJ1-2; size: .; D: .; DNA: TGTGCCAGCAGTGGAACCGGGCCCACCGTCAGAGGCTACACCTTC; CDR3: CASSGTGPTVRGYTF
V: TRBV4-3; J: TRBJ1-1; size: .; D: .; DNA: TGCGCCAGCAGCCAAGATCAAGTGGGTTTCATGAACACTGAAGCTTTCTTT; CDR3: CASSQDQVGFMNTEAFF
V: TRBV10-3; J: TRBJ2-5; size: .; D: .; DNA: TGTGCCATCAGGACCCCAGGGGCTGAGACCCAGTACTTC; CDR3: CAIRTPGAETQYF
V: TRBV5-1; J: TRBJ1-2; size: once; D: .; DNA: TGCGCCAGCAGTGTCCAGGGTGTTGAAGGTGGCTACACCTTC; CDR3: CASSVQGVEGGYTF
V: TRBV12-3/TRBV12-4; J: TRBJ2-2; size: .; D: .; DNA: TGTGCCAGCAGCAGCAGAGAAACCGGGGAGCTGTTTTTT; CDR3: CASSSRETGELFF
V: TRBV29-1; J: TRBJ1-2; size: few; D: TRBD1; DNA: TGCAGCGTGGAGGGACAGCGAGGCCCATATGGCTACACCTTC; CDR3: CSVEGQRGPYGYTF
V: TRBV10-3; J: TRBJ1-2; size: few; D: TRBD1; DNA: TGTGCCATCAGTCCAGGGGGCTATGGCTACACCTTC; CDR3: CAISPGGYGYTF
V: TRBV6-5; J: TRBJ1-2; size: once; D: .; DNA: TGTGCCAGCAGTTACGCCAGTCGGGGCTTTTCCTATGGCTACACCTTC; CDR3: CASSYASRGFSYGYTF
V: TRBV5-1; J: TRBJ2-7; size: few; D: .; DNA: TGCGCCAGCGAAACTACGGGTAGTTGGGACCCCTACGAGCAGTACTTC; CDR3: CASETTGSWDPYEQYF
V: TRBV7-2; J: TRBJ2-3; size: few; D: .; DNA: TGTGCCAGCAGCTTAGGGACAAGGGTTGACCCGCAGTATTTT; CDR3: CASSLGTRVDPQYF
V: TRBV20-1; J: TRBJ2-5; size: .; D: TRBD2; DNA: TGCAGTGCCTTGACTAGCGAGGGGCCTCAGGGAGAGACCCAGTACTTC; CDR3: CSALTSEGPQGETQYF
V: TRBV2; J: TRBJ2-1; size: .; D: .; DNA: TGTGCCAGCAGTATCAGGCAGGGTGAGGGTGAGCAGTTCTTC; CDR3: CASSIRQGEGEQFF
V: TRBV4-1; J: TRBJ2-3; size: .; D: .; DNA: TGCGCCAGCAGCCCGTCCGCGGCGGAAGCAGATACGCAGTATTTT; CDR3: CASSPSAAEADTQYF
V: TRBV7-9; J: TRBJ1-1; size: .; D: .; DNA: TGTGCCAGCAGCTTAGGGGGTTACGGTACTGAAGCTTTCTTT; CDR3: CASSLGGYGTEAFF
V: TRBV7-9; J: TRBJ2-7; size: few; D: TRBD2; DNA: TGTGCCAGCAGCATACCCGCGACTAGCCACGAGCAGTACTTC; CDR3: CASSIPATSHEQYF
V: TRBV7-9; J: TRBJ1-1; size: .; D: TRBD1; DNA: TGTGCCAGCAGCTCGACGTCGGACAGGGGTACTGAAGCTTTCTTT; CDR3: CASSSTSDRGTEAFF
V: TRBV7-9; J: TRBJ1-2; size: .; D: TRBD1; DNA: TGTGCCAGCAGCCCCTTTGTCGGGACAGCAACAGCTAACTATGGCTACACCTTC; CDR3: CASSPFVGTATANYGYTF
V: TRBV24-1; J: TRBJ2-5; size: few; D: .; DNA: TGTGCCACCAGTGACACGCAGGGACATGAGACCCAGTACTTC; CDR3: CATSDTQGHETQYF
V: TRBV3-1; J: TRBJ2-3; size: .; D: TRBD2; DNA: TGTGCCAGCAGCTACCGAGCGGGGGATATAGATACGCAGTATTTT; CDR3: CASSYRAGDIDTQYF
V: TRBV20-1; J: TRBJ1-2; size: .; D: .; DNA: TGCAGTGCTAGGTCCGCCTATGGCCACACCTTC; CDR3: CSARSAYGHTF
V: TRBV20-1; J: TRBJ2-5; size: few; D: .; DNA: TGCAGTGCTTTAACCCCGGGAGAGACCCAGTACTTC; CDR3: CSALTPGETQYF
V: TRBV4-2; J: TRBJ2-3; size: .; D: .; DNA: TGTGCCAGCAGCCAAGGCCGTAATTTCCGGGACCAACGTAGCACAGATACGCAGTATTTT; CDR3: CASSQGRNFRDQRSTDTQYF
V: TRBV7-2; J: TRBJ1-2; size: .; D: TRBD1; DNA: TGTGCCAGCACAGGGGGTAACTATGGCTACACCTTC; CDR3: CASTGGNYGYTF
V: TRBV4-2; J: TRBJ1-2; size: .; D: .; DNA: TGTGCCAGCAGCCAAGATCTAGGCATAGCTAACTATGGCTACACCTTC; CDR3: CASSQDLGIANYGYTF
V: TRBV7-9; J: TRBJ1-4; size: .; D: .; DNA: TGTGCCAGCAGCTTAGGAGGCCTTGGAAATGAAAAACTGTTTTTT; CDR3: CASSLGGLGNEKLFF
V: TRBV10-3; J: TRBJ1-2; size: few; D: TRBD1; DNA: TGTGCCATCAGTCAGCAGGACAGGGTCACCTATGGCTACACCTTC; CDR3: CAISQQDRVTYGYTF
V: TRBV7-2; J: TRBJ1-5; size: few; D: .; DNA: TGTGCCAGCAGCTTAGATCGTCAGCCCCAGCATTTT; CDR3: CASSLDRQPQHF
V: TRBV7-2; J: TRBJ2-2; size: .; D: .; DNA: TGTGCCAGCAGCTCCAGGGGGGGTACCGGGGAGCTGTTTTTT; CDR3: CASSSRGGTGELFF
V: TRBV6-6; J: TRBJ2-3; size: few; D: .; DNA: TGTGCCAGCAGCCTCCAAGAGGATACGCAGTATTTT; CDR3: CASSLQEDTQYF
V: TRBV30; J: TRBJ1-1; size: .; D: TRBD1; DNA: TGTGCCTGGAGTGGACAGGGGAACACTGAAGCTTTCTTT; CDR3: CAWSGQGNTEAFF
V: TRBV12-3/TRBV12-4; J: TRBJ2-3; size: few; D: .; DNA: TGTGCCAGCACCGATGGGGGTAGCACAGATACGCAGTATTTT; CDR3: CASTDGGSTDTQYF
V: TRBV29-1; J: TRBJ1-2; size: few; D: .; DNA: TGCAGCGTTGAAGAACGGGGGGCGCATATTGGCTACACCTTC; CDR3: CSVEERGAHIGYTF
V: TRBV5-1; J: TRBJ2-7; size: few; D: .; DNA: TGCGCCAGCAGCTTGGCGGCAGGGAACTACGAGCAGTACTTC; CDR3: CASSLAAGNYEQYF
V: TRBV5-4; J: TRBJ2-1; size: .; D: TRBD2; DNA: TGTGCCAGCAGCTCCCCCCCAGGCATCACTACCCCACGGGGCGGGGGGATAAATGAGCAGTTCTTC; CDR3: CASSSPPGITTPRGGGINEQFF
V: TRBV18; J: TRBJ2-5; size: few; D: .; DNA: TGTGCCACCGGAACTCAAGAGACCCAGTACTTC; CDR3: CATGTQETQYF
V: TRBV6-1; J: TRBJ2-3; size: few; D: TRBD2; DNA: TGTGCCAGCAGTGACAAGCGGGGGGCCACAGATACGCAGTATTTT; CDR3: CASSDKRGATDTQYF
V: TRBV29-1; J: TRBJ2-7; size: .; D: .; DNA: TGCAGCGCTGGGGACGGGTCCTACGAGCAGTACTTC; CDR3: CSAGDGSYEQYF
V: TRBV15; J: TRBJ2-3; size: few; D: .; DNA: TGTGCCACCAGAAACCCGGGCACAGATACGCAGTATTTT; CDR3: CATRNPGTDTQYF
V: TRBV29-1; J: TRBJ1-4; size: .; D: .; DNA: TGCAGCGCTGAACGGGGGCCCGGTGAAAAACTGTTTTTT; CDR3: CSAERGPGEKLFF
V: TRBV6-2/TRBV6-3; J: TRBJ2-5; size: .; D: .; DNA: TGTGCCAGCAACACACCAGGGGAGAAAGAGACCCAGTACTTC; CDR3: CASNTPGEKETQYF
V: TRBV28; J: TRBJ2-7; size: few; D: TRBD2; DNA: TGTGCCAGCAGTCCCGGGGGGAGCTCCTACGAGCAGTACTTC; CDR3: CASSPGGSSYEQYF